A single sample gave rise to the 4 T cell receptor beta chains below, sequenced in a study of neurological immune-mediated disorders. TCRdb fed the 5' RACE reads into MiXCR, producing one record per CDR3 protein. Counted here are tens of thousands of distinct CDR3 sequences, about 23% occurring once; the ten biggest clones make up around 25%. Material: PBMCs. These receptors originate from a woman aged 70-85 years in good health.

The chain joins TRBV5-1 to TRBJ2-2; D may correspond to TRBD1 or TRBD2 (5 bases each). Germline V gives CDR1 SGHRS, CDR2 YFSETQ. The V end lost 4 bases, the J end lost 6 bases, and 22 bases lay between the germline ends. The CDR3 consists of 17 residues. CDR3 nucleotides: TGCGCCAGCAGCGGATCTGAGGGGCCGTGGTCATCCGGGGAGCTGTTTTTT. Translated, it gives CASSGSEGPWSSGELFF.

This clonotype came up a few times. One junction end does not reproduce the germline sequence, and a read error may be involved. The chain recombines TRBV12-3 or TRBV12-4 with TRBJ1-1; D gene unclear. The CDR3 extends over 14 amino acids. CDR3: CASSSLTVNTEAFF. CDR3 sequence (DNA): TGTGCCAGTAGTTCCCTGACTGTGAACACTGAAGCTTTCTTT.

The chain uses TRBV7-2 and TRBJ1-6; possible D gene TRBD1, 5 bases. Germline values: CDR1 SGHTA, CDR2 FQGNSA. This CDR3 has 13 residues. V gave up 9 bases and J gave up 4 bases, with 10 bases separating them. Here the CDR3 DNA reads TGTGCCAGTGAGGCAGGGTATAATTCACCCCTCCACTTT. Translated, it gives CASEAGYNSPLHF.

The table lists this clonotype with a few counts. The gene calls are TRBV29-1 and TRBJ1-1; D call uncertain. Per the germline V gene, CDR1 is SQVTM and CDR2 is ANQGSEA. V was clipped by 7 bases and J by 1 base, with 13 bases between them. The CDR3 sequence is 13 residues long. CDR3 coding DNA: TGCAGCGCCACCTTGCAAGGGAACACTGAAGCTTTCTTT. Translation: CSATLQGNTEAFF.